The clone carrying this T cell receptor (beta chain) is a singleton in its sample. This entry belongs to a study of shared clonotypes between healthy human individuals. For the study at large: Each donor had three CD4 naive, three CD4 memory, two CD8 naive and one CD8 memory plate.

Assay used: immunoSEQ multiplex PCR; TCRdb lists only in-frame clones, some missing. The table has 2 million to 2.5 million clones, 92% seen once. The CDR3 covers 13 residues. Per germline, CDR1 GTSNPN and CDR2 SVGIG (reference sequence). V lost 4 bases, J lost 5 bases, and 12 bases lay in between. This receptor was obtained from a man between 18 and 29 years old in good health. Some clones in this sample may be carry-over from other donors' samples. Input material: naive CD4+ T cells from PBMCs. Sample subset: CD45RA+ positively selected. The rearrangement uses TRBV30 and TRBJ2-1; D is possibly TRBD2 (6 bases). The CDR3 bases are TGTGCCTGGAATGGACTAATCCACAATGAGCAGTTCTTC. Its protein product is CAWNGLIHNEQFF.